This T cell receptor (beta chain) originates from a study of shared clonotypes between healthy human individuals. Whole-study context: CD4 naive and memory got three plates each, CD8 naive two, CD8 memory one.

TCRdb's table, derived via immunoSEQ multiplex PCR, lists solely in-frame clones and lacks some. The sample holds some 1 million clones, around 76% seen once. Per the germline V gene, CDR1 is MGHRA and CDR2 is YSYEKL. The V end was cut by 0 bases, the J end by 9 bases, with 9 bases between. The CDR3 covers 12 residues. In its sample, this clone was seen once. This rearrangement joins TRBV4-1 to TRBJ2-7; D remains unclear. Sequenced sample: memory CD4+ T cells sorted from blood. Subset given: CD45RA-negative fraction. The clonotype was recovered from a man in his late teens or twenties in good health. CDR3 sequence reads: CASSQDVEGQYF. In DNA, the CDR3 is TGCGCCAGCAGCCAAGATGTGGAAGGGCAGTACTTC.